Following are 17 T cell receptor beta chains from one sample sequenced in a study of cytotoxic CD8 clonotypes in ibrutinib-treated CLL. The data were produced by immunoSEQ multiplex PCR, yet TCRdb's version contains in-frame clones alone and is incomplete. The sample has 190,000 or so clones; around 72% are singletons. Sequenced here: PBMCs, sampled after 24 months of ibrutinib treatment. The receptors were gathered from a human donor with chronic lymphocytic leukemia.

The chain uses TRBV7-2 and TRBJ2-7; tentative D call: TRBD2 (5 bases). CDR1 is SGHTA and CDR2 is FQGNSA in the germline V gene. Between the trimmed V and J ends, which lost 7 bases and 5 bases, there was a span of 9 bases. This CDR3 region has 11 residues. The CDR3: CASTSGDEQYF. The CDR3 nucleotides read TGTGCCAGCACCTCCGGGGACGAGCAGTACTTC.

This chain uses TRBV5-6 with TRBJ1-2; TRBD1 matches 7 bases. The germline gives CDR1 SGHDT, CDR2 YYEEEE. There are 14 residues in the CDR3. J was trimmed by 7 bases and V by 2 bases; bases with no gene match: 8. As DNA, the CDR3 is TGTGCCAGCAGCTTTAGACAGGGTGCGGGTGGCTACACCTTC. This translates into CASSFRQGAGGYTF.

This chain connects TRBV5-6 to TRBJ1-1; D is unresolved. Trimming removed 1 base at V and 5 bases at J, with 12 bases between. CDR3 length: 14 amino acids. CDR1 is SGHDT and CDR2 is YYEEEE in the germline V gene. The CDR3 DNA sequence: TGTGCCAGCAGCTTGAGAGCGGGATATACTGAAGCTTTCTTT. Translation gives CASSLRAGYTEAFF. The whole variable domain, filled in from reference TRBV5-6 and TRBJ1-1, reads DAGVTQSPTHLIKTRGQQVTLRCSPKSGHDTVSWYQQALGQGPQFIFQYYEEEERQRGNFPDRFSGHQFPNYSSELNVNALLLGDSALYLCASSLRAGYTEAFFGQGTRLTVV.

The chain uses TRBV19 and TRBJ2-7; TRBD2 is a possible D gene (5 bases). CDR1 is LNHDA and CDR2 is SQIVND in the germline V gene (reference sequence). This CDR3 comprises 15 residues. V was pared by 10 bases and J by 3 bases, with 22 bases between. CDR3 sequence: CAIQIGIRVNYEQYF. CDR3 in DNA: TGTGCCATTCAAATCGGGATCAGAGTGAACTACGAGCAGTACTTC.

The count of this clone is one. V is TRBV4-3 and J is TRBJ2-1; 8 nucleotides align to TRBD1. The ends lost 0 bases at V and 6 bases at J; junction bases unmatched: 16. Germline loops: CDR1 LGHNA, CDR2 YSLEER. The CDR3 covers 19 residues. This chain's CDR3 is CASSQDLLLGQAYPNEQFF. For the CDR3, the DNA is TGCGCCAGCAGCCAAGATCTTTTACTGGGACAGGCGTACCCCAATGAGCAGTTCTTC.

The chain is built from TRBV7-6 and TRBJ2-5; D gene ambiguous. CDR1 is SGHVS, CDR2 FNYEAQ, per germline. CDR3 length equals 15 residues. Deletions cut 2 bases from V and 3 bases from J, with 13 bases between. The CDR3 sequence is CASSLPPGPKETQYF. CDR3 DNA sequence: TGTGCCAGCAGCTTACCGCCCGGGCCAAAAGAGACCCAGTACTTC.

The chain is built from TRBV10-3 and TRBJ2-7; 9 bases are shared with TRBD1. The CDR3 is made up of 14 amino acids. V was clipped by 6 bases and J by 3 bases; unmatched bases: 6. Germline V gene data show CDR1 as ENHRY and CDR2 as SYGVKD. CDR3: CAIRGDRAGYEQYF. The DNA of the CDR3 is TGTGCCATCAGAGGGGACAGGGCCGGCTACGAGCAGTACTTC.

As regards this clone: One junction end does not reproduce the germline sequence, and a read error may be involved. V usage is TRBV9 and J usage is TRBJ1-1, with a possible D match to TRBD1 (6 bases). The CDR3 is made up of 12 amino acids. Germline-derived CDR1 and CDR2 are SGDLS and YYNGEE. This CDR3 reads CASSNWDNETFF. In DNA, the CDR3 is TGTGCCAGCAGCAACTGGGACAATGAAACTTTCTTT.

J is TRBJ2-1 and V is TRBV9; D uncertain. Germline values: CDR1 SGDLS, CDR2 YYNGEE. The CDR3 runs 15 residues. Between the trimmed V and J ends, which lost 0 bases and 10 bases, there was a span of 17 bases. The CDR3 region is CASSVAPGPSQEQFF. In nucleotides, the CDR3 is TGTGCCAGCAGCGTAGCCCCCGGACCCTCGCAGGAGCAGTTCTTC.

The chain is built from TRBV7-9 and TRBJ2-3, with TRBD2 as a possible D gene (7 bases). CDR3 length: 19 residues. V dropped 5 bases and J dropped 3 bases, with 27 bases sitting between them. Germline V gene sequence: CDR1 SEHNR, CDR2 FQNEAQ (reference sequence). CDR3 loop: CASSDRGGRGGSFTDTQYF. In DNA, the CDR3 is TGTGCCAGCAGCGACCGAGGGGGGCGAGGCGGGAGTTTTACAGATACGCAGTATTTT.

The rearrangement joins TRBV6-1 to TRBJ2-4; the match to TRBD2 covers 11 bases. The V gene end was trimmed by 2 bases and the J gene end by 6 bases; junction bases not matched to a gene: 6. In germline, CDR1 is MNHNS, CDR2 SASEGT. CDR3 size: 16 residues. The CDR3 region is CASSEQPGLAVNIQYF. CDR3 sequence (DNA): TGTGCCAGCAGTGAACAACCGGGACTAGCGGTAAACATTCAGTACTTC.

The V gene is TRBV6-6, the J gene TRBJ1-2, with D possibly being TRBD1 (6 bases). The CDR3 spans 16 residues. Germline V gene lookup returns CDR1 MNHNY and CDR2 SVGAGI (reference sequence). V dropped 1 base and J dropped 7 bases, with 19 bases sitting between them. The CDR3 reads CASSYFPRGGGGGYTF. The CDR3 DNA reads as TGTGCCAGCAGTTACTTCCCCCGCGGGGGCGGTGGTGGCTACACCTTC.

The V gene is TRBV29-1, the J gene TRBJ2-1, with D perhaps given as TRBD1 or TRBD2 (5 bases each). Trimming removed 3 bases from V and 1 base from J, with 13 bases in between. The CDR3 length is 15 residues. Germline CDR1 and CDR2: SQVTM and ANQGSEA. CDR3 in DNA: TGCAGCGTTGACGAAGGGGTAGCGTCCTACAATGAGCAGTTCTTC. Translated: CSVDEGVASYNEQFF.

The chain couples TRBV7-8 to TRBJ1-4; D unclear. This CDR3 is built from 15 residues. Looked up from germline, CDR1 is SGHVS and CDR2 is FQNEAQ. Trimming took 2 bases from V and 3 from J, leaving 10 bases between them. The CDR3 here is CASSLSLIANEKLFF. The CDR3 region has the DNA TGTGCCAGCAGCTTATCGCTGATAGCTAATGAAAAACTGTTTTTT.

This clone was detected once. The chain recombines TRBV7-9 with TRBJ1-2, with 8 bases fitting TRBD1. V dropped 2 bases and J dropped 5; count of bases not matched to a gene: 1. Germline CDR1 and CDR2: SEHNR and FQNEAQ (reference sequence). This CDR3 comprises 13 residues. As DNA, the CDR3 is TGTGCCAGCAGCTTACAGGGGGCGTATGGCTACACCTTC. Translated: CASSLQGAYGYTF. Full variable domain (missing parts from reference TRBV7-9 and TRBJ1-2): DTGVSQNPRHKITKRGQNVTFRCDPISEHNRLYWYRQTLGQGPEFLTYFQNEAQLEKSRLLSDRFSAERPKGSFSTLEIQRTEQGDSAMYLCASSLQGAYGYTFGSGTRLTVV.

CDR3 amino acids: CASSQPPSKEFF. The CDR3 DNA reads TGTGCCAGCAGCCAACCCCCCTCGAAGGAGTTCTTC. V and J are TRBV5-4 and TRBJ2-1; D gene unclear. The length of the CDR3 is 12 residues. V was pared by 4 bases and J by 14 bases, with 16 bases between. CDR1 is SGHNT and CDR2 is YYREEE in the germline V gene (reference sequence).

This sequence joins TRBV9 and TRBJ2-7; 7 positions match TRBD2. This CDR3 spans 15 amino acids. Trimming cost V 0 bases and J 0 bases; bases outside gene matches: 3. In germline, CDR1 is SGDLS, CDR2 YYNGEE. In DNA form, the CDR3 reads TGTGCCAGCAGCGTAGCTTGGGACTACTCCTACGAGCAGTACTTC. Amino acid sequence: CASSVAWDYSYEQYF.